This TCR beta chain was sequenced in a study of blood T cell repertoires in COVID-19. Overall study context: Material from acute and convalescent COVID-19 was sourced from the United States, Italy and Spain. T cells, B-cell-depleted T cells, or PBMCs supplied cDNA or gDNA.

Trimming took 4 bases from V and 7 from J, leaving 11 bases between them. The length of the CDR3 is 13 residues. Germline CDR1 and CDR2: LGHDT and YNNKEL (reference sequence). This clone was seen a handful of times. As handled by the study authors: Reference gene primer amplification in the assay estimated nucleated cell counts. Measured with immunoSEQ multiplex PCR; TCRdb has only the in-frame clones, and not every one. From that table come the V and J calls and clone size; the DNA was used to work out D and trimming. The data show 50,000 or so clones, approximately 80% seen once. The receptor was derived from a human donor with active or convalescent COVID-19. The donor label of this sample is uncertain. Sequenced material: peripheral blood. This rearrangement joins TRBV3-1 (or the pseudogene TRBV3-2) to TRBJ1-5; possibly TRBD1 for D (5 bases). CDR3 in amino acids: CASSLRGAQPQHF. The CDR3 region has the DNA TGTGCCAGCAGCCTACGCGGGGCACAGCCCCAGCATTTT.